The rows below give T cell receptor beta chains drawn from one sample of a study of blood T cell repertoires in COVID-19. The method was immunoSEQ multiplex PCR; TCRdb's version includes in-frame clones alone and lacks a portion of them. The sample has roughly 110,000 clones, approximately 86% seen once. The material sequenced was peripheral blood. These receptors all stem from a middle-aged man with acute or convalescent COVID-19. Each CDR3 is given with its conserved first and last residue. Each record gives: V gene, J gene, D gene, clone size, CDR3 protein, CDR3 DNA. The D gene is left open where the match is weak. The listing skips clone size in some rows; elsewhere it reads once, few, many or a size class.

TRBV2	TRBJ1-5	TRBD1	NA	CASSEGTGNSNQPQHF	TGTGCCAGCAGTGAGGGGACAGGCAACAGCAATCAGCCCCAGCATTTT
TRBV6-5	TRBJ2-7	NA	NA	CASSLAGQTYEQYF	TGTGCCAGCAGTCTGGCGGGACAGACATACGAGCAGTACTTC
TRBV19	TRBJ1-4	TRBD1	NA	CASTLGGQGGKLFF	TGTGCCAGTACCCTGGGTGGACAGGGGGGAAAACTGTTTTTT
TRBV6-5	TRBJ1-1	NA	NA	CASTGAMGTEAFF	TGTGCCAGCACGGGAGCGATGGGCACTGAAGCTTTCTTT
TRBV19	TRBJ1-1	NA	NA	CASNPGENTEAFF	TGTGCCAGTAACCCAGGGGAAAACACTGAAGCTTTCTTT
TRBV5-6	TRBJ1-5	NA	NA	CASSFGGDQPQHF	TGTGCCAGCAGCTTCGGGGGGGATCAGCCCCAGCATTTT
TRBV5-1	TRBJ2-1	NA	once	CASSLARGNNEQFF	TGCGCCAGCAGCTTGGCCCGAGGAAACAATGAGCAGTTCTTC
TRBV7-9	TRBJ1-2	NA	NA	CASDLTDFTIYGYTF	TGTGCCAGCGACTTGACGGACTTCACCATCTATGGCTACACCTTC
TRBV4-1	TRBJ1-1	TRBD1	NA	CASSQGEGARAFF	TGCGCCAGCAGCCAAGGTGAGGGGGCGCGGGCTTTCTTT
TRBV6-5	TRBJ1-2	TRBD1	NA	CASSSRDRVYGYTF	TGTGCCAGCAGTTCCCGAGACAGGGTCTATGGCTACACCTTC
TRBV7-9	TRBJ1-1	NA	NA	CASSSREDTEAFF	TGTGCCAGCAGCTCGCGGGAGGACACTGAAGCTTTCTTT
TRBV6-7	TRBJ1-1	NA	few	CASSYSKPTGPDNTEAFF	TGTGCCAGCAGTTACTCGAAGCCCACAGGGCCAGATAACACTGAAGCTTTCTTT
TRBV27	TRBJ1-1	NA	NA	CASSFTGRGEAFF	TGTGCCAGCAGTTTCACGGGTAGGGGTGAAGCTTTCTTT
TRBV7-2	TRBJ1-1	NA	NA	CASSLGASYTEAFF	TGTGCCAGCAGCTTGGGGGCTTCGTACACTGAAGCTTTCTTT
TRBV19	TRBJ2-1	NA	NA	CASSWEYGSYNEQFF	TGTGCCAGTAGTTGGGAGTACGGCTCCTACAATGAGCAGTTCTTC
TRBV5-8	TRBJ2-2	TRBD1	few	CASRFRQGAISSGELFF	TGTGCCAGCAGATTCCGACAGGGGGCTATCAGCTCCGGGGAGCTGTTTTTT
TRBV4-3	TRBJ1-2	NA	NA	CASSQDGGDRVLGYTF	TGCGCCAGCAGCCAAGATGGGGGGGATCGGGTCTTAGGCTACACCTTC
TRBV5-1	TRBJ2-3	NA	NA	CASSTPDGGKTDTQYF	TGCGCCAGCAGCACCCCAGACGGAGGAAAAACAGATACGCAGTATTTT
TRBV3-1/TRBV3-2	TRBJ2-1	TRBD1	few	CASSQDSRQGAFRNEQFF	TGTGCCAGCAGCCAAGATAGCAGACAGGGGGCTTTTCGGAATGAGCAGTTCTTC
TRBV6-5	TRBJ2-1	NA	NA	CASEKGDTSYNEQFF	TGTGCCAGCGAAAAGGGGGACACCTCCTACAATGAGCAGTTCTTC
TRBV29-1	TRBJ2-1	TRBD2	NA	CSALPLAGVYNEQFF	TGCAGCGCCCTCCCCCTAGCGGGAGTCTACAATGAGCAGTTCTTC
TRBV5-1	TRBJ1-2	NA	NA	CASSLSLSHSNYGYTF	TGCGCCAGCAGCCTTTCCCTCAGTCATTCTAACTATGGCTACACCTTC
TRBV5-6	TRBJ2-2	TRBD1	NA	CASSLDRGYGELFF	TGTGCCAGCAGCTTGGACAGGGGTTACGGGGAGCTGTTTTTT
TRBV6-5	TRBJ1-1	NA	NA	CASTLEGQGNTEAFF	TGTGCCAGCACCTTGGAGGGGCAGGGGAACACTGAAGCTTTCTTT